This entry lists 19 T cell receptor beta chains sequenced from one sample in a study of blood T cell repertoires in COVID-19. Clones were read by immunoSEQ multiplex PCR, and TCRdb kept only the in-frame ones, dropping some. The data hold 90,000 to 120,000 clones, with about 93% observed a single time. Sequencing was done on a sample of peripheral blood. These receptors came from a woman in her twenties or thirties with acute or convalescent COVID-19.

This clone was seen a single time. CDR3: CASSLGGTGGYTF. CDR3 sequence (DNA): TGTGCCAGCAGCCTCGGCGGCACAGGAGGCTACACCTTC. The chain recombines TRBV11-2 with TRBJ1-2; perhaps TRBD1 as D (5 bases). Germline values: CDR1 SGHAT, CDR2 FQNNGV. V was trimmed by 5 bases and J by 8 bases, leaving 15 bases between them. The CDR3 has 13 residues.

The V gene is TRBV12-2, the J gene TRBJ2-1; the table's D call, TRBD2, has no DNA check behind it. TRBV12-2 is designated a pseudogene. The CDR3 extends over 16 amino acids. This CDR3 is CASRLSAGRQDNEQFF. CDR3 sequence (DNA): TGTGCAAGTCGCTTATCAGCGGGGAGACAGGACAATGAGCAGTTCTTC.

This clone was detected only once. The chain is built from TRBV2 and TRBJ1-6; 8 nucleotides align to TRBD1. This CDR3 region has 17 residues. Germline-derived CDR1 and CDR2 are SNHLY and FYNNEI. V was clipped by 7 bases and J by 6 bases; unmatched bases: 14. The CDR3 sequence is CASTKQTGVLFNSPLHF. The CDR3 DNA is TGTGCCAGCACAAAACAGACAGGGGTGCTCTTTAATTCACCCCTCCACTTT.

The rearrangement uses TRBV2 and TRBJ2-2, with TRBD1 matching 7 bases. Germline CDR1 and CDR2: SNHLY and FYNNEI. V trimming: 6 bases; J trimming: 4 bases; junction bases outside the gene matches: 8. The CDR3 extends over 15 amino acids. CDR3 nucleotide sequence: TGTGCCAGCAGAATCCAGAGACAGGGCACCGGGGAGCTGTTTTTT. The encoded protein is CASRIQRQGTGELFF.

V usage is TRBV5-1 and J usage is TRBJ2-3; D may be TRBD2 (5 bases). Per germline, CDR1 SGHRS and CDR2 YFSETQ. V shed 4 bases and J shed 2 bases, with 17 bases lying between them. This CDR3 spans 16 amino acids. The CDR3 is CASSPEGLLYTDTQYF. CDR3 sequence (DNA): TGCGCCAGCAGCCCTGAGGGATTACTGTACACAGATACGCAGTATTTT.

The chain carries TRBV7-6 and TRBJ2-7; 9 nucleotides align to TRBD2. Germline CDR1 is SGHVS and CDR2 is FNYEAQ. V shed 5 bases, J shed 3 bases, and the junction held 11 bases outside the gene matches. The CDR3 has 16 residues. The CDR3 is CASSPYGREGGYEQYF. CDR3 coding DNA: TGTGCCAGCAGCCCCTACGGGCGGGAGGGTGGCTACGAGCAGTACTTC.

The gene calls are TRBV15 and TRBJ2-5; 7 bases are a match to TRBD2. The junction had 4 bases not matched to a gene; V was cut back by 7 bases and J by 5 bases. The CDR3 contains 12 residues. Germline V gives CDR1 LNHNV, CDR2 YYDKDF (reference sequence). The CDR3 sequence: CATTGGSETQYF. The CDR3 coding sequence is TGTGCCACCACGGGGGGTTCCGAGACCCAGTACTTC.

The chain employs TRBV28 and TRBJ1-5; D is uncertain. Trimming took off 10 bases at V and 7 bases at J, with 29 bases between the two ends. This CDR3 comprises 17 residues. CDR1 is MDHEN and CDR2 is SYDVKM in the germline V gene. For the CDR3, the DNA is TGTGCCATCACTAATTTTTATAAGGAGGGTAGTAGACAGCCCCAGCATTTT. Translated, it gives CAITNFYKEGSRQPQHF.

The V and J genes are TRBV4-3 and TRBJ2-2, with TRBD2 matching over 14 bases. Germline CDR1 reads LGHNA; CDR2 reads YSLEER. The CDR3 totals 20 residues. The ends lost 5 bases at V and 7 bases at J; junction bases unmatched: 18. The CDR3 region is CASSSALTSGGAIGNGELFF. For the CDR3, the DNA is TGCGCCAGCAGCTCCGCTCTGACTAGCGGGGGGGCAATTGGTAACGGGGAGCTGTTTTTT.

CDR3 amino acids: CASRVGTGLGGYTF. DNA for the CDR3: TGTGCCAGCAGAGTAGGGACAGGCCTTGGGGGCTACACCTTC. The chain links TRBV6-5 to TRBJ1-2; 8 bases agree with TRBD1. Germline V gene data show CDR1 as MNHEY and CDR2 as SVGAGI. V shed 6 bases, J shed 8 bases, and the junction held 11 bases outside the gene matches. The CDR3 length is 14 residues.

The gene calls are TRBV13 and TRBJ2-3; 9 bases fit TRBD2. There are 15 residues in the CDR3. With 1 base clipped from V and 1 base from J, the junction kept 0 bases outside the gene matches. Germline CDR1 is PRHDT and CDR2 is FYEKMQ (reference sequence). The CDR3 here is CASSLVAGGTDTQYF. The CDR3 bases are TGTGCCAGCAGCTTAGTAGCGGGAGGCACAGATACGCAGTATTTT.

This chain links TRBV3-1 (or the pseudogene TRBV3-2) with TRBJ1-2, with 12 bases fitting TRBD1. The CDR3 contains 18 residues. Trimming took 3 bases from V and 5 from J; bases not matched to a gene: 13. The germline V gene encodes CDR1 LGHDT and CDR2 YNNKEL (reference sequence). Written as DNA, the CDR3 is TGTGCCAGCAGCCATCTCCGGGACAGGGGGCGCTGGGATTATGGCTACACCTTC. This sequence encodes CASSHLRDRGRWDYGYTF.

The chain recombines TRBV27 with TRBJ1-5, with D perhaps TRBD1 (6 bases). There are 16 residues in the CDR3. CDR1 is MNHEY, CDR2 SMNVEV, per germline (reference sequence). V gave up 5 bases and J gave up 7 bases, with 21 bases separating them. The CDR3 DNA is TGTGCCAGCAGTCGGGGGGGAATGGGGGCTTTGCAGCCCCAGCATTTT. It is translated as CASSRGGMGALQPQHF.

The rearrangement joins TRBV11-3 to TRBJ2-2, with 9 nucleotides matching TRBD2. The CDR3 runs 16 residues. V gave up 1 base and J gave up 6 bases; unmatched junction bases: 6. Per the germline V gene, CDR1 is SGHNT and CDR2 is YENEEA. CDR3 DNA sequence: TGTGCCAGCAGCTTAGGCTGGCTAGCGGGATCCGGGGAGCTGTTTTTT. This sequence encodes CASSLGWLAGSGELFF.

In DNA form, the CDR3 reads TGTGCCAGCAGGCAGGATAACTATGGCTACACCTTC. It codes for CASRQDNYGYTF. The rearrangement links TRBV12-3 or TRBV12-4 to TRBJ1-2; D unresolved. This CDR3 contains 12 residues. V dropped 6 bases and J dropped 1 base, with 6 bases sitting between them.

The CDR3 DNA reads TGTGCCAGCAGCTTAGTCGGGGAGGGACATACGAACACTGAAGCTTTCTTT. The encoded protein is CASSLVGEGHTNTEAFF. The V call is TRBV7-2, the J call TRBJ1-1, with a weak D call TRBD1 (6 bases). Germline V gives CDR1 SGHTA, CDR2 FQGNSA. The CDR3 has 17 amino acids. V lost 1 base and J lost 1, with 16 bases in between.

V usage is TRBV9 and J usage is TRBJ1-4, with D unresolved. CDR3 length equals 14 residues. Germline V gives CDR1 SGDLS, CDR2 YYNGEE. With 4 bases removed from V and 4 bases from J, the gap between germline ends came to 11 bases. The CDR3 nucleotides read TGTGCCAGCAGCCCCGGGGTCCTTAATGAAAAACTGTTTTTT. It is translated as CASSPGVLNEKLFF.

The chain links TRBV18 to TRBJ1-4; 9 positions agree with TRBD1. V gave up 4 bases and J gave up 6 bases; unmatched junction bases: 12. The CDR3 spans 17 residues. Germline CDR1 reads KGHSH; CDR2 reads LQKENI. In DNA, the CDR3 is TGTGCCAGCTCACGGTTTTTGGACAGGGGACGAGATGAAAAACTGTTTTTT. It translates to CASSRFLDRGRDEKLFF.

The CDR3 reads CASSSLNEQFF. Written as DNA, the CDR3 is TGTGCCAGCAGCTCTCTCAATGAGCAGTTCTTC. The rearrangement uses TRBV7-2 and TRBJ2-1; no definite D call. The germline CDR1 and CDR2 sequences are SGHTA and FQGNSA. This CDR3 spans 11 amino acids. Trimming stripped 4 bases from V and 6 bases from J, with 4 bases between.